Listed here is a single TCR beta chain. Its antigen is not identified. The method was immunoSEQ multiplex PCR; TCRdb's version includes in-frame clones alone and lacks a portion of them. The sample carries 50,000 to 65,000 clones, 82% recorded once. These data are taken from a study of OX40 agonist ivuxolimab in advanced cancers. Across the whole study: Patients were dosed with the agonistic anti-OX40 (CD134) antibody ivuxolimab. Patients in the trial were receiving intravenous ivuxolimab every 2 weeks, at doses of 0.01 to 10 mg/kg. Over 30% of patients had received prior checkpoint inhibitor therapy.

Study results and caveats: At 0.1 to 3.0 mg/kg, CD4+ and CD8+ blood T cells expanded clonally by week 6.

The clonotype originates from an adult with an advanced solid tumor such as melanoma, head and neck, liver or kidney cancer. The sample here was CD4+ or CD8+ T cells sorted from blood, taken in a trial of the OX40 agonist ivuxolimab.

The CDR3 DNA sequence: TGTGCCAGCAGCTTAAGGGAGACCGGGGCCAACGTCCTGACTTTC. Its translation is CASSLRETGANVLTF. The chain has TRBV11-3 and TRBJ2-6; maybe TRBD2 (5 bases). The CDR3 consists of 15 residues. V was shortened by 2 bases and J by 4 bases, with 9 bases between the two germline ends. Germline-derived CDR1 and CDR2 are SGHNT and YENEEA.